This TCR beta chain was sequenced for a study of blood T cell repertoires in COVID-19. Study details: Acute and convalescent COVID-19 samples came from the United States, Italy and Spain. PBMCs, B-cell-depleted T cells, or T cells provided the cDNA or gDNA that made up the material.

This CDR3 contains 14 residues. Per the authors' pipeline: Nucleated cell counts were estimated from reference gene primer amplification. Clones were read by immunoSEQ multiplex PCR, and TCRdb kept only the in-frame ones, dropping some. That table furnishes V, J and clone size, whereas the DNA furnished D and trimming. The sample lists more than 300,000 clones, 90% to 95% seen once, with roughly 3% in the top ten. J is TRBJ2-3 and V is TRBV21-1; the table's D call TRBD1 went unverified against the DNA. TRBV21-1 corresponds to a pseudogene. The sequence was collected from a young woman who had recovered from COVID-19. The specimen sequenced was peripheral blood. The CDR3 protein is CASSPTGSTDTQYF. The CDR3 DNA follows: TGTGCCAGCAGTCCGACAGGGTCCACAGATACGCAGTATTTT.